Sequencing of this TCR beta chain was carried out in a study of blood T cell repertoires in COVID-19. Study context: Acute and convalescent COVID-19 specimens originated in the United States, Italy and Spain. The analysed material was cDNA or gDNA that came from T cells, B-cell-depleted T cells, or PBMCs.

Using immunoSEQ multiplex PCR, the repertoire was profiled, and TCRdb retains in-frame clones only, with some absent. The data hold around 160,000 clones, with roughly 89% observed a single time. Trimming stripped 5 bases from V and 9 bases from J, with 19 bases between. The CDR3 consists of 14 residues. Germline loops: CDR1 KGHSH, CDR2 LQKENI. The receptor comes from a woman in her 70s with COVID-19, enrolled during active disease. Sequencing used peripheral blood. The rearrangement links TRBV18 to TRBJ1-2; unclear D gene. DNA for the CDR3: TGTGCCAGCTCATCCATAACCGCGGGGAGCAGCTACACCTTC. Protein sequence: CASSSITAGSSYTF.